This TCR beta chain was captured in a study of glioma-infiltrating T cells. Amplification of TCR alpha and beta CDR3 regions from RNA used iRepertoire nested multiplex PCR. For one-step reverse transcription and amplification, 100-400 ng of tissue mRNA or PBMC total RNA was used. TCRdb independently ran MiXCR on the multiplex PCR reads; one entry per CDR3 protein. The sample includes 44,000 or so distinct CDR3 sequences, around 24% of them seen just once. V was clipped by 3 bases and J by 4 bases, with 9 bases between them. The germline V gene encodes CDR1 SGHAT and CDR2 FQNNGV. The length of the CDR3 is 13 residues. In its sample, this clonotype was seen many times. The antigen remains unidentified. Study observations and caveats: Non-neoplastic patients had below-expected tissue-blood divergence, while all gliomas exceeded expectation.

The source of this sequence is a human donor with low-grade glioma or glioblastoma, undergoing nonglioma brain surgery, or in good health (not recorded which). This chain uses TRBV11-2 with TRBJ1-1; D gene unclear. Material: glioma tissue, nonneoplastic brain tissue, or PBMCs (not recorded which). The CDR3 DNA reads as TGTGCCAGCAGCTTTGGGCGATTCACTGAAGCTTTCTTT. This encodes CASSFGRFTEAFF.